Below, 29 T cell receptor beta chains from the same sample are listed, as sequenced in a study of blood T cells in healthy people across ages. Sample-barcoded 5' priming and a J-beta primer mix drove a second PCR of roughly 6 to 12 cycles. MiXCR, applied by TCRdb to the 5' RACE reads, yields one record per CDR3 protein. This sample yields 1.5 million to 2 million distinct CDR3 sequences, of which roughly 30% are seen a single time; about 8% belongs to the top ten. The sequenced material came from blood. The receptors stem from a woman between 25 and 40 years old in good health.

The gene calls are TRBV5-1 and TRBJ1-2; 9 nucleotides align to TRBD1. V gave up 4 bases and J gave up 7 bases; unmatched junction bases: 8. The CDR3 has 14 amino acids. Germline V gene sequence: CDR1 SGHRS, CDR2 YFSETQ. DNA of the CDR3: TGCGCCAGCAGCCCCATGGACAGGGGCGGTGGCTACACCTTC. Translated: CASSPMDRGGGYTF.

Details on this clonotype: Relative to the germline gene, one junction end is altered; a read error may explain this. This sequence joins TRBV7-2 and TRBJ2-1; 9 bases agree with TRBD2. The CDR3 is made up of 15 amino acids. The germline V gene has CDR1 SGHTA and CDR2 FQGNSA. CDR3 sequence: CASSSGLASHNERFF. For the CDR3, the DNA is TGTGCCAGCAGTTCGGGACTAGCTTCCCACAATGAGCGGTTCTTC. Full variable domain (outside the CDR3, taken from reference TRBV7-2 and TRBJ2-1): GAGVSQSPSNKVTEKGKDVELRCDPISGHTALYWYRQSLGQGLEFLIYFQGNSAPDKSGLPSDRFSAERTGGSVSTLTIQRTQQEDSAVYLCASSSGLASHNERFFGPGTRLTVL.

There are many counts of this clonotype. The J gene is TRBJ2-5, the V gene TRBV7-9; 8 bases align to TRBD1. The CDR3 runs 14 residues. Germline CDR1 and CDR2: SEHNR and FQNEAQ (reference sequence). V gave up 3 bases and J gave up 4 bases; unmatched junction bases: 4. CDR3 residues: CASSLTGATETQYF. CDR3 DNA sequence: TGTGCCAGCAGCTTGACAGGGGCTACAGAGACCCAGTACTTC.

The chain couples TRBV5-1 to TRBJ2-7; 7 bases fit TRBD1. V lost 3 bases and J lost 0; bases outside the gene matches: 12. This CDR3 comprises 17 residues. CDR1 and CDR2 from the germline V gene are SGHRS and YFSETQ. CDR3 loop: CASSWGQNSLSSYEQYF. The DNA of the CDR3 is TGCGCCAGCAGCTGGGGACAGAACTCTTTAAGCTCCTACGAGCAGTACTTC.

This clonotype was counted a single time. The chain recombines TRBV6-6 with TRBJ1-2, with a tentative D call TRBD1 (5 bases). Germline values: CDR1 MNHNY, CDR2 SVGAGI (reference sequence). This CDR3 region has 16 residues. V gave up 4 bases and J gave up 1 base, with 16 bases separating them. The CDR3 coding sequence is TGTGCCAGCAGTTCGGCCGGGGGACGGGATAACTATGGCTACACCTTC. Translating it yields CASSSAGGRDNYGYTF.

This clonotype was observed a handful of times. This chain connects TRBV20-1 to TRBJ1-1; D possibly corresponds to TRBD1 (5 bases). Germline-derived CDR1 and CDR2 are DFQATT and SNEGSKA (reference sequence). The CDR3 is 14 amino acids. The ends were cut back, 1 base at V and 5 bases at J, with 14 bases in the middle. CDR3: CSARAGTAGTEAFF. Here the CDR3 DNA reads TGCAGTGCTAGAGCGGGGACGGCAGGGACTGAAGCTTTCTTT.

As for this clonotype: A much larger clonotype is one base distant, so this may be a read error. V usage is TRBV11-2 and J usage is TRBJ1-1; D may be TRBD1 (5 bases). Germline values: CDR1 SGHAT, CDR2 FQNNGV. The CDR3 consists of 13 residues. Trimming stripped 6 bases from V and 1 base from J, with 9 bases between. CDR3 residues: CASSRQQNTEAFF. DNA of the CDR3: TGTGCCAGCAGTCGACAGCAGAACACTGAAGCTTTCTTT.

This clonotype has a handful of counts. The chain employs TRBV6-5 and TRBJ2-7, with 11 bases matching TRBD2. The J call may not be correct, given that the DNA end is closer to TRBJ2-5. CDR3 length equals 17 residues. Germline CDR1 reads MNHEY; CDR2 reads SVGAGI. The CDR3 nucleotides are TGTGCCAGCAGTTACCTTCCTAGCGGGGGGCCGGAGGAGACCCAGTACTTC. Translated: CASSYLPSGGPEETQYF.

Concerning this clonotype: Possible read error: a much larger clone is one base away. The rearrangement uses TRBV10-3 and TRBJ2-7; TRBD1 or TRBD2 may be the D gene (5 bases each). Germline-derived CDR1 and CDR2 are ENHRY and SYGVKD. The CDR3 extends over 14 amino acids. In DNA form, the CDR3 reads TGTGCCATCAGTGCCGGGACCCACTCCCACGAGCAGTACTTC. Protein product: CAISAGTHSHEQYF.

Note on this clonotype: A much larger clone lies one base from this, so it may be a read error. The V gene is TRBV20-1, the J gene TRBJ2-5, with TRBD1 matching 9 bases. The DNA end lines up better with TRBJ2-7; the J call may be wrong. The germline CDR1 and CDR2 sequences are DFQATT and SNEGSKA (reference sequence). This CDR3 has 13 residues. The CDR3 DNA sequence: TGCAGTGCTCGGGGACAGGGTCGGGTCGAGCAGTACTTC. This gives the protein CSARGQGRVEQYF.

The rearrangement links TRBV30 to TRBJ2-5; unclear D gene. This CDR3 is 15 amino acids long. V was pared by 1 base and J by 5 bases, with 17 bases between. Germline CDR1 reads GTSNPN; CDR2 reads SVGIG (reference sequence). This CDR3 is CAWSGSRNGWETQYF. The CDR3 nucleotides read TGTGCCTGGAGTGGCTCGAGGAACGGGTGGGAGACCCAGTACTTC.

In this sample, this clonotype turned up a few times. The chain couples TRBV20-1 to TRBJ2-1, with a weak D call TRBD2 (6 bases). Trimming pared 6 bases from V and 7 bases from J, leaving 16 bases between. CDR1 is DFQATT and CDR2 is SNEGSKA in the germline V gene (reference sequence). The CDR3 consists of 13 residues. CDR3 residues: CSATPGGSNEQFF. In DNA, the CDR3 is TGCAGTGCCACTCCTGGGGGGTCGAATGAGCAGTTCTTC.

The chain carries TRBV5-1 and TRBJ1-3; D may be TRBD1 (5 bases). The CDR3 is 15 residues long. Trimming cost V 4 bases and J 0 bases, with 11 bases left between them. Per the germline V gene, CDR1 is SGHRS and CDR2 is YFSETQ. The CDR3 DNA reads TGCGCCAGCAGCCCGGGGACTCACTCTGGAAACACCATATATTTT. Its protein product is CASSPGTHSGNTIYF.

J is TRBJ2-3 and V is TRBV4-2, with D maybe TRBD1 (5 bases). Trimming pared 3 bases from V and 4 bases from J, leaving 14 bases between. Germline V CDR1 and CDR2: LGHNA, YNFKEQ. The CDR3 runs to 15 residues. CDR3: CASSQRWGQSDTQYF. For the CDR3, the DNA is TGTGCCAGCAGCCAGCGGTGGGGCCAGTCAGATACGCAGTATTTT.

The chain recombines TRBV7-3 with TRBJ1-6, with D possibly matching TRBD1 (5 bases). Germline V gives CDR1 SGHTA, CDR2 FQGTGA. The V end lost 5 bases, the J end lost 7 bases, and 15 bases lay between the germline ends. This CDR3 spans 15 amino acids. The CDR3 bases are TGTGCCAGCAGCCCCCGGGCGGGACCGAATTCACCCCTCCACTTT. Amino acids: CASSPRAGPNSPLHF. The variable domain in full, completed from reference TRBV7-3 and TRBJ1-6, reads GAGVSQTPSNKVTEKGKYVELRCDPISGHTALYWYRQSLGQGPEFLIYFQGTGAADDSGLPNDRFFAVRPEGSVSTLKIQRTERGDSAVYLCASSPRAGPNSPLHFGNGTRLTVT.

This clonotype was seen at least ten times. The chain links TRBV6-5 to TRBJ2-5; possible D gene TRBD1, 6 bases. V lost 5 bases and J lost 5, with 12 bases in between. This CDR3 is built from 13 residues. Germline lookup yields CDR1 MNHEY and CDR2 SVGAGI. As DNA, the CDR3 is TGTGCCAGCAGTCGAGGGGGTTATGAGACCCAGTACTTC. It is translated as CASSRGGYETQYF.

In this sample, this clonotype turned up a few times. V usage is TRBV5-1 and J usage is TRBJ2-1; TRBD1 matches at 7 bases. V was clipped by 5 bases and J by 2 bases; unmatched bases: 7. Germline values: CDR1 SGHRS, CDR2 YFSETQ. This CDR3 comprises 15 residues. The CDR3 region has the DNA TGCGCCAGCAGGCCATACAGGGGAACCTACAATGAGCAGTTCTTC. The encoded protein is CASRPYRGTYNEQFF.

This chain joins TRBV12-3 or TRBV12-4 and TRBJ2-1; D remains ambiguous. The CDR3 length is 13 residues. V gave up 2 bases and J gave up 9 bases, with 11 bases separating them. The CDR3 loop reads CASSLTEGGEQFF. Written as DNA, the CDR3 is TGTGCCAGCAGTTTAACGGAAGGCGGTGAGCAGTTCTTC.

The chain recombines TRBV20-1 with TRBJ2-7; D gene unclear. TRBJ2-5 explains the end of the DNA better; the J call may be wrong. The germline CDR1 and CDR2 sequences are DFQATT and SNEGSKA (reference sequence). The CDR3 is 10 residues long. CDR3 residues: CSASRGTQYF. CDR3 bases: TGCAGTGCATCGAGAGGGACCCAGTACTTC.

Concerning this clonotype: This may be a read error, as it is one base from a much larger clone. This chain uses TRBV10-1 with TRBJ2-5, with a possible D match to TRBD1 (5 bases). CDR1 WNHNN and CDR2 SYGVQD come from the germline V gene (reference sequence). The CDR3 totals 15 residues. V lost 1 base to trimming and J lost 11 bases, with 20 bases between them. CDR3 region: CASSELGVAGVKQYF. CDR3 in DNA: TGCGCCAGCAGTGAGTTAGGGGTAGCTGGAGTCAAGCAGTACTTC.

The genes are TRBV12-5 and TRBJ2-1; D uncertain. The CDR3 loop spans 13 amino acids. V lost 4 bases and J lost 6, with 10 bases in between. Germline V lookup: CDR1 LGHNT, CDR2 FRNRAP. The CDR3 region has the DNA TGTGCTAGTGGTTGGTGGGAACCCAATGAGCAGTTCTTC. It specifies CASGWWEPNEQFF.

The chain recombines TRBV5-1 with TRBJ2-5, with a weak D call TRBD2 (6 bases). The CDR3 contains 15 residues. CDR1 is SGHRS and CDR2 is YFSETQ in the germline V gene. Trimming stripped 7 bases from V and 0 bases from J, with 16 bases between. CDR3 sequence: CASRLAGLYQETQYF. Here the CDR3 DNA reads TGCGCCAGCCGCCTGGCGGGGCTGTACCAAGAGACCCAGTACTTC.

In the case of this clonotype: This clone may be a read error of a much larger clone one base away. This rearrangement joins TRBV11-2 to TRBJ1-1; D gene unclear. The CDR3 loop spans 13 amino acids. Germline V gene lookup returns CDR1 SGHAT and CDR2 FQNNGV. Trimming removed 2 bases at V and 5 bases at J, with 9 bases between. The chain's CDR3 is CASSLSEGTEAFF. CDR3 nucleotide sequence: TGTGCCAGCAGCTTATCAGAAGGGACTGAAGCTTTCTTT.

CDR3 sequence (DNA): TGTGCCAGCAGCCACCGGGACGGCGGGACTAGCGGTTCCTACGAGCAGTACTTC. Protein product: CASSHRDGGTSGSYEQYF. The chain is built from TRBV11-2 and TRBJ2-7; 11 positions agree with TRBD2. With V trimmed by 5 bases and J by 1 base, 13 bases remained unmatched. CDR1 is SGHAT, CDR2 FQNNGV, per germline. The CDR3 has 18 amino acids.

The chain joins TRBV20-1 to TRBJ2-1; no reliable D call. This CDR3 has 15 residues. V was clipped by 3 bases and J by 2 bases, with 14 bases between them. Germline loops: CDR1 DFQATT, CDR2 SNEGSKA (reference sequence). The CDR3 bases are TGCAGTGCTAGCCCCATTGGAAGTCCCTACAATGAGCAGTTCTTC. The encoded protein is CSASPIGSPYNEQFF.

This chain links TRBV20-1 with TRBJ1-1; 7 bases fit TRBD1. CDR1 DFQATT and CDR2 SNEGSKA come from the germline V gene (reference sequence). Unmatched junction bases numbered 8, after V lost 6 bases and J lost 7 bases. The length of the CDR3 is 12 residues. CDR3 nucleotides: TGCAGTGCCCGTGACAGGGATGTTGAAGCTTTCTTT. It translates to CSARDRDVEAFF.

This clonotype was observed a handful of times. The chain employs TRBV6-6 and TRBJ2-7; 10 bases are shared with TRBD1. The CDR3 loop spans 14 amino acids. With 8 bases clipped from V and 5 bases from J, the junction kept 9 bases outside the gene matches. CDR1 and CDR2 from the germline V gene are MNHNY and SVGAGI (reference sequence). The CDR3 loop reads CASGSGQGDHEQYF. In DNA form, the CDR3 reads TGTGCCAGCGGGAGCGGACAGGGGGACCACGAGCAGTACTTC.

J is TRBJ2-3 and V is TRBV5-1; TRBD2 might be the D (5 bases). This CDR3 contains 15 residues. The V and J ends lost 4 bases and 1 base respectively, with 13 bases between them. Germline V gene data show CDR1 as SGHRS and CDR2 as YFSETQ. The CDR3 here is CASSTGLLGTDTQYF. For the CDR3, the DNA is TGCGCCAGCAGCACCGGACTCCTTGGCACAGATACGCAGTATTTT.

In its sample, this clonotype was seen a few times. The CDR3 nucleotides are TGTGCCTGGAGGGACAGTCCCTATAATTCACCCCTCCACTTT. It specifies CAWRDSPYNSPLHF. The rearrangement uses TRBV30 and TRBJ1-6, with D tentatively TRBD1 (6 bases). This CDR3 comprises 14 residues. V dropped 3 bases and J dropped 2 bases, with 8 bases sitting between them. Germline assignment: CDR1 GTSNPN and CDR2 SVGIG (reference sequence). The entire variable domain, with the rest obtained from reference TRBV30 and TRBJ1-6, is as follows: SQTIHQWPATLVQPVGSPLSLECTVEGTSNPNLYWYRQAAGRGLQLLFYSVGIGQISSEVPQNLSASRPQDRQFILSSKKLLLSDSGFYLCAWRDSPYNSPLHFGNGTRLTVT.